The clone carrying this T cell receptor (beta chain) has just one count. Germline loops: CDR1 LNHDA, CDR2 SQIVND (reference sequence). CDR3 length equals 15 residues. V dropped 5 bases and J dropped 2; count of bases not matched to a gene: 7. The data were produced by immunoSEQ multiplex PCR, yet TCRdb's version contains in-frame clones alone and is incomplete. Among around 60,000 clones listed, roughly 91% were seen once. The timepoints at which blood was sampled were baseline, cycle 4 day 1, and cycle 7 day 1. The data belong to a study of OX40 agonist ivuxolimab in advanced cancers. Study in general: Patients received ivuxolimab, an agonistic anti-OX40 (CD134) antibody. Among those enrolled, mean age was approximately 62 years (range about 23 to 79) and approximately 80% were male. Earlier treatment with anti-PD-1, anti-PD-L1 or anti-CTLA-4 was permitted, and around 36% had received some.

The starting material was CD4+ or CD8+ T cells sorted from blood, obtained in a trial of the OX40 agonist ivuxolimab. The V and J genes are TRBV19 and TRBJ2-7, with 9 bases lining up with TRBD1. The clonotype originates from an adult with an advanced solid tumor such as melanoma, head and neck, liver or kidney cancer. Here the CDR3 reads CASSARDRATYEQYF. The CDR3 DNA is TGTGCCAGTAGTGCCCGGGACAGGGCGACCTACGAGCAGTACTTC.